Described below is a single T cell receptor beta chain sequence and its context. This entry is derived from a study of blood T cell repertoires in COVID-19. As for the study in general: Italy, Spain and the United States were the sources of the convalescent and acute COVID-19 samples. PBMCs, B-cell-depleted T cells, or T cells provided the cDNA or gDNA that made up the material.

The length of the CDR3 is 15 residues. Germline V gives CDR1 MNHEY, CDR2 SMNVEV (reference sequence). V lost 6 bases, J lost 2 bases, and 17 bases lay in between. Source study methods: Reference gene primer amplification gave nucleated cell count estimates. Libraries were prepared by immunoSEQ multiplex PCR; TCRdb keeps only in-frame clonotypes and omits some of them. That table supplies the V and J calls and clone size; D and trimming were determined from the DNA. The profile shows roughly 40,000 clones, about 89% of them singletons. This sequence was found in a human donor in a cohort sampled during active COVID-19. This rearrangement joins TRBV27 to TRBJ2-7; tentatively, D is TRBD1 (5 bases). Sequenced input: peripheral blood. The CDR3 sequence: CASSLGRVLTYEQYF. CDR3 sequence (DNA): TGTGCCAGCAGCTTGGGGCGTGTACTCACCTACGAGCAGTACTTC.